The T cell receptor (beta chain) described here comes from a study of pediatric ulcerative colitis. Assay used: immunoSEQ multiplex PCR; TCRdb lists only in-frame clones, some missing. The table lists more than 15,000 clones, about two thirds of them singletons. The length of the CDR3 is 16 residues. The germline V and J ends were trimmed by 2 bases and 4 bases, with 14 bases remaining between them. Per germline, CDR1 MDHEN and CDR2 SYDVKM. One to two pinch biopsies were taken from the rectum during colonoscopy. The genes are TRBV28 and TRBJ1-4; D is possibly TRBD1 (5 bases). This TCR was recovered from a girl under 18 with moderate ulcerative colitis. Sequencing used gut tissue. The CDR3: CASSLMTDSLNEKLFF. The CDR3 DNA is TGTGCCAGCAGTTTAATGACAGACTCCCTTAATGAAAAACTGTTTTTT.